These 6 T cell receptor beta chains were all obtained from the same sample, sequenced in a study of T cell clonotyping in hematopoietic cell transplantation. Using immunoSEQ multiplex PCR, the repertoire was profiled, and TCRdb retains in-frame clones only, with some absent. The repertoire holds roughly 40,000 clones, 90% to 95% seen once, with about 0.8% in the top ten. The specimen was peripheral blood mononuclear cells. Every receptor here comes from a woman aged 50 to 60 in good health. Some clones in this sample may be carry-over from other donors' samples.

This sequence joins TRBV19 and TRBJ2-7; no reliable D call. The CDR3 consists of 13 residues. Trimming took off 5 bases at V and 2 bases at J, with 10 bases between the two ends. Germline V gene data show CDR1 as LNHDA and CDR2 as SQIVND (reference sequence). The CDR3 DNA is TGTGCCAGTAGTCCTTGGGCGACCTACGAGCAGTACTTC. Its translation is CASSPWATYEQYF.

CDR3 nucleotide sequence: TGTGCCAGCATACGATTAGCCGAACCCGGGGAGCTGTTTTTT. Its translation: CASIRLAEPGELFF. V usage is TRBV28 and J usage is TRBJ2-2; D ambiguous. Germline values: CDR1 MDHEN, CDR2 SYDVKM. CDR3 length: 14 amino acids. V was clipped by 7 bases and J by 6 bases, with 15 bases between them.

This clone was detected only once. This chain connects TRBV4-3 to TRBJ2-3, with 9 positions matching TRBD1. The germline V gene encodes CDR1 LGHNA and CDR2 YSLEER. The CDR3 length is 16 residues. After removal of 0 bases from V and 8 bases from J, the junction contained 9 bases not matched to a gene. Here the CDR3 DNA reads TGCGCCAGCAGCCAAGATTCCACAGGGGGCGGTTCTACGCAGTATTTT. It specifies CASSQDSTGGGSTQYF.

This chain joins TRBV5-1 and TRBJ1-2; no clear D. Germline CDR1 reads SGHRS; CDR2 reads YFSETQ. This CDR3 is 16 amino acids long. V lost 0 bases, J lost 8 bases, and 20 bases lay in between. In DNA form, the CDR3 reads TGCGCCAGCAGCTTGGCCTATGGGTCTGAGGTGCGGGGCTACACCTTC. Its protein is CASSLAYGSEVRGYTF.

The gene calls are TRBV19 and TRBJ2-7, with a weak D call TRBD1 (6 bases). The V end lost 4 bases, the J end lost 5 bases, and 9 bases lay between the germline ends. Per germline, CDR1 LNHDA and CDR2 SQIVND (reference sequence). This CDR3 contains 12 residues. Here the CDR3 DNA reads TGTGCCAGTAGTACCTCAGGGGACGAGCAGTACTTC. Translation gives CASSTSGDEQYF.

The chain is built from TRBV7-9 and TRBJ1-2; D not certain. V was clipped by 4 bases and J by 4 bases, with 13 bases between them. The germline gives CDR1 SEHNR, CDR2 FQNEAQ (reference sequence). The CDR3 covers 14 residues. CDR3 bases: TGTGCCAGCAGCTCTCGTCGGGCCCCCTATGGCTACACCTTC. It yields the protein CASSSRRAPYGYTF.